This T cell receptor beta chain was found in a study of vaccination and CD4 T cells after COVID-19. Looking at the study overall: Convalescent donors: six male, four female; seven Caucasian, two Asian, one multiracial, two Hispanic.

The treatment here: approximately 11-day PBMC culture with coronavirus spike peptide pools or control peptides (ViraFEST assay). This clonotype was picked up a small number of times. As yet, its antigen is unknown. Sequenced with the Oncomine TCR Beta short-read assay was DNA taken from cultured CD4+ T cells. TCRdb reanalysed the PCR reads using MiXCR and keeps one entry per CDR3 protein. The table lists 20,000 to 25,000 distinct CDR3 sequences, over 40% of them singletons. The CDR3 consists of 14 residues. V was trimmed by 4 bases and J by 5 bases, leaving 12 bases between them. Study outcomes and limitations: SARS-CoV-2-reactive clonotypes showed a nonsignificant median rise from about 20 to 38.

The TCR was taken from a human donor who had recovered from COVID-19. This rearrangement joins TRBV12-3 or TRBV12-4 to TRBJ1-5, with D possibly matching TRBD1 (5 bases). Specimen: CD4+ T cells from blood, cultured in vitro. CDR3: CASSSWRGDQPQHF. DNA of the CDR3: TGTGCCAGCAGTTCGTGGAGGGGCGATCAGCCCCAGCATTTT.